The rows below give T cell receptor beta chains drawn from one sample of a study of Ad26.COV2.S vaccination and SARS-CoV-2 variants. Method: immunoSEQ multiplex PCR; TCRdb's copy keeps in-frame clones and lacks some. The profile shows just under 250,000 clones, over 75% of them singletons. Sequenced here: peripheral blood, sampled in a trial of Ad26.COV2.S vaccine versus placebo. These receptors originate from a person aged 18-65 years who received the Ad26.COV2.S COVID-19 vaccine or a placebo. Both conserved end residues are part of each CDR3. Fields, in order: CDR3 protein, CDR3 DNA, clone size, D gene, V gene, J gene. The D gene is left open where the match is weak. Clone size is given for some rows only: seen once, a few or many times, or a class if the clone is expanded.

CASSLGFRETATNEKLFF	TGTGCCAGCAGTTTGGGGTTTCGCGAGACTGCAACTAATGAAAAACTGTTTTTT	-	-	TRBV28	TRBJ1-4
CASSYSGQGVGYGYTF	TGTGCCAGCAGTTACTCAGGGCAGGGGGTAGGATATGGCTACACCTTC	-	TRBD1	TRBV6-5	TRBJ1-2
CASSRLQGSTGELFF	TGTGCCAGCAGCAGACTCCAGGGGTCCACCGGGGAGCTGTTTTTT	-	-	TRBV9	TRBJ2-2
CATRRENTGELFF	TGTGCCACCCGCAGAGAAAACACCGGGGAGCTGTTTTTT	-	-	TRBV24-1	TRBJ2-2
CASSLGGGWNEQFF	TGTGCCAGCAGCTTGGGCGGGGGTTGGAATGAGCAGTTCTTC	-	TRBD2	TRBV7-2	TRBJ2-1
CASSEPFGLTGGNEQFF	TGTGCCAGCAGTGAACCCTTCGGCCTGACAGGGGGCAATGAGCAGTTCTTC	-	TRBD1	TRBV6-1	TRBJ2-1
CASRATNEKLFF	TGCGCCAGCAGGGCAACTAATGAAAAACTGTTTTTT	-	-	TRBV4-3	TRBJ1-4
CASSQWGGFADTQYF	TGTGCCAGCAGCCAGTGGGGAGGTTTTGCAGATACGCAGTATTTT	-	-	TRBV14	TRBJ2-3
CASSLFYSVGAGGTQTQYF	TGTGCCAGCAGCTTATTCTATAGTGTCGGAGCGGGGGGGACCCAGACCCAGTACTTC	-	TRBD2	TRBV7-6	TRBJ2-5
CALSGGTDEQYF	TGTGCCTTAAGCGGGGGGACGGACGAGCAGTACTTC	-	TRBD2	TRBV30	TRBJ2-7
CASSQDKNTEAFF	TGTGCCAGCAGCCAAGACAAGAACACTGAAGCTTTCTTT	-	-	TRBV14	TRBJ1-1
CAWSVLSSTGELFF	TGTGCCTGGAGTGTCCTTTCGTCCACCGGGGAGCTGTTTTTT	-	-	TRBV30	TRBJ2-2
CASSLDRGWVGVGQPQHF	TGTGCCAGCAGCTTAGATCGAGGATGGGTAGGGGTCGGTCAGCCCCAGCATTTT	-	-	TRBV11-3	TRBJ1-5
CASSMGSAPGELFF	TGTGCCAGTAGTATGGGATCTGCCCCCGGGGAGCTGTTTTTT	-	-	TRBV19	TRBJ2-2
CASSRTAGYNEQFF	TGTGCCAGCAGTAGGACAGCGGGGTACAATGAGCAGTTCTTC	-	-	TRBV27	TRBJ2-1
CASSPPGQGGGQEQYF	TGCGCCAGCAGCCCGCCGGGACAGGGAGGTGGGCAAGAGCAGTACTTC	once	TRBD1	TRBV5-1	TRBJ2-7
CASSLRDNTYEQYF	TGTGCCAGCAGCTTGCGAGATAATACCTACGAGCAGTACTTC	-	-	TRBV5-4	TRBJ2-7
CASSPAGAGNTEAFF	TGTGCCAGTAGTCCCGCGGGCGCAGGGAACACTGAAGCTTTCTTT	-	-	TRBV19	TRBJ1-1
CATSRERVGNQPQHF	TGTGCCACCAGCAGAGAGAGGGTGGGCAATCAGCCCCAGCATTTT	-	-	TRBV15	TRBJ1-5
CASSPPKQHYEQYF	TGTGCCAGCTCACCACCTAAACAGCACTACGAGCAGTACTTC	-	-	TRBV18	TRBJ2-7
CASSLDRVNQPQHF	TGTGCCAGCAGTCTGGACAGGGTAAACCAGCCCCAGCATTTT	-	TRBD1	TRBV27	TRBJ1-5
CASSQPDRINQPQHF	TGCGCCAGCAGCCAGCCCGACAGGATTAATCAGCCCCAGCATTTT	-	-	TRBV4-1	TRBJ1-5
CASSPAGTMMTGELFF	TGTGCCAGCAGCCCCGCCGGGACCATGATGACCGGGGAGCTGTTTTTT	-	-	TRBV7-2	TRBJ2-2
CASSKGQPNTGELFF	TGTGCCAGCAGCAAGGGACAGCCGAACACCGGGGAGCTGTTTTTT	-	TRBD1	TRBV28	TRBJ2-2
CASRETGVYQSQHF	TGTGCCAGCAGGGAGACAGGGGTGTATCAGTCCCAGCATTTT	-	TRBD1	TRBV28	TRBJ1-5
CASSQEPSETGELFF	TGTGCCAGCAGCCAAGAACCTAGCGAGACCGGGGAGCTGTTTTTT	-	-	TRBV3-1/TRBV3-2	TRBJ2-2
CSVETSSGGETQYF	TGCAGCGTTGAGACGTCGAGCGGGGGAGAGACCCAGTACTTC	-	TRBD2	TRBV29-1	TRBJ2-5